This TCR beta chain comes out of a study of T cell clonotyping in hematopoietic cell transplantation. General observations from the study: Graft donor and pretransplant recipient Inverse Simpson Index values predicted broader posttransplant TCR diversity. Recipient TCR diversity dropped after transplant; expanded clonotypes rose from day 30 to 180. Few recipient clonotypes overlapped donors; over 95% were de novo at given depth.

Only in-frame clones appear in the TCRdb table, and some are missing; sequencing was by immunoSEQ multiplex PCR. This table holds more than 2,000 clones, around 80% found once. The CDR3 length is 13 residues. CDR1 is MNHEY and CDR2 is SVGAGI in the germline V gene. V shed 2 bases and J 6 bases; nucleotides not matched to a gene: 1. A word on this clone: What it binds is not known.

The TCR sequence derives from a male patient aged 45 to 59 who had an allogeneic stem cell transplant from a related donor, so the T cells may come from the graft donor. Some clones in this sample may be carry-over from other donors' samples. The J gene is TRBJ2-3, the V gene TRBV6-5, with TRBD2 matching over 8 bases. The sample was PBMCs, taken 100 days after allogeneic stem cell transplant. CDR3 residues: CASSYASGDTQYF. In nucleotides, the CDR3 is TGTGCCAGCAGTTACGCTAGCGGGGATACGCAGTATTTT.